The T cell receptor (beta chain) under discussion was sequenced for a study of graft-versus-host responses after intestinal transplantation. Study-wide results and limits: Recipient marrow contained GvH clones, some of which appeared first in ileum or blood.

Sequenced by immunoSEQ multiplex PCR; TCRdb stores in-frame clones only, minus some. Among 6,000 to 9,500 clones listed, 69% were seen once. The CDR3 runs 14 residues. CDR1 MNHEY and CDR2 SMNVEV come from the germline V gene (reference sequence). The ends lost 6 bases at V and 4 bases at J; junction bases unmatched: 8. To release intraepithelial and lamina propria lymphocytes, the graft tissue was processed. In the case of this clone: The target antigen is unknown.

The input for sequencing was ileum tissue, taken around eight months after intestinal transplantation. This rearrangement joins TRBV27 to TRBJ1-1, with 7 positions matching TRBD1. The sequence was obtained from a human patient who received an intestinal transplant, so some T cells may come from the graft donor. The CDR3 DNA reads TGTGCCAGCAGGCCCCTCCCAGGGGGCACTGAAGCTTTCTTT. The encoded protein is CASRPLPGGTEAFF.